These 10 T cell receptor beta chains originate from one sample sequenced in a study of cytomegalovirus exposure and HLA in healthy donors. The PCR used 60 Vbeta and 13 Jbeta primers. Some clones are missing from TCRdb's copy, which holds only in-frame ones; the method was immunoSEQ multiplex PCR. This sample carries 180,000 or so clones, more than 65% of them seen once, and the ten largest clones take 2% to 3%. Sequencing used PBMCs. The receptors come from a woman aged 25 to 39 in good health and CMV-seropositive.

V is TRBV7-9 and J is TRBJ1-2; no reliable D call. Germline loops: CDR1 SEHNR, CDR2 FQNEAQ (reference sequence). V was pared by 2 bases and J by 3 bases, with 13 bases between. This CDR3 has 15 amino acids. The DNA of the CDR3 is TGTGCCAGCAGCTTACCGTCGGTTGGGCACTATGGCTACACCTTC. It specifies CASSLPSVGHYGYTF.

The CDR3 is CASSLGRDTYYNSPLHF. The CDR3 DNA reads as TGTGCCAGCAGCTTAGGAAGGGACACCTATTATAATTCACCCCTCCACTTT. The chain combines TRBV11-2 with TRBJ1-6, with a weak D call TRBD1 (6 bases). The length of the CDR3 is 17 residues. V shed 1 base and J shed 4 bases, with 14 bases lying between them. The germline gives CDR1 SGHAT, CDR2 FQNNGV.

The chain carries TRBV27 and TRBJ2-1; tentative D call: TRBD1 (6 bases). With 7 bases removed from V and 7 bases from J, the gap between germline ends came to 20 bases. CDR3 size: 15 residues. Germline-derived CDR1 and CDR2 are MNHEY and SMNVEV (reference sequence). CDR3 sequence reads: CASIQAGELRNEQFF. DNA for the CDR3: TGTGCCAGCATCCAGGCAGGGGAATTGAGGAATGAGCAGTTCTTC.

J is TRBJ1-2 and V is TRBV11-2; maybe TRBD1 (6 bases). From germline, CDR1 is SGHAT and CDR2 FQNNGV. The CDR3 consists of 17 residues. V was trimmed by 0 bases and J by 2 bases, leaving 16 bases between them. The CDR3 DNA sequence: TGTGCCAGCAGCTTAGATTCAGGAGGCGGACAGAACTATGGCTACACCTTC. It translates to CASSLDSGGGQNYGYTF.

This clone was detected once. This chain links TRBV9 with TRBJ2-1; the match to TRBD2 covers 7 bases. CDR3 length equals 18 residues. V lost 3 bases to trimming and J lost 0 bases; unmatched junction nucleotides: 12. Germline values: CDR1 SGDLS, CDR2 YYNGEE. Here the CDR3 reads CASSASGGGVSSYNEQFF. CDR3 DNA: TGTGCCAGCAGCGCCTCGGGGGGAGGGGTGAGCTCCTACAATGAGCAGTTCTTC.

The chain carries TRBV28 and TRBJ2-3; 8 bases match TRBD2. There are 16 residues in the CDR3. After removal of 5 bases from V and 4 bases from J, the junction contained 11 bases not matched to a gene. The germline V gene encodes CDR1 MDHEN and CDR2 SYDVKM. CDR3 loop: CASSILRGGVADTQYF. CDR3 sequence (DNA): TGTGCCAGCAGTATACTACGGGGGGGCGTTGCAGATACGCAGTATTTT.

This clone has a handful of counts. The rearrangement links TRBV4-2 to TRBJ2-7; 8 nucleotides agree with TRBD2. CDR3 length: 17 residues. Losses at the gene ends were 1 base for V and 0 bases for J; bases not matched to a gene: 8. Germline V gene lookup returns CDR1 LGHNA and CDR2 YNFKEQ. CDR3: CASSQVVAGTSSYEQYF. CDR3 nucleotide sequence: TGTGCCAGCAGCCAAGTGGTAGCGGGGACTAGCTCCTACGAGCAGTACTTC.

This CDR3 reads CASTTDRGNTEAFF. As DNA, the CDR3 is TGTGCCAGCACTACCGACAGGGGGAACACTGAAGCTTTCTTT. The chain has TRBV28 and TRBJ1-1, with 8 bases fitting TRBD1. The germline V gene encodes CDR1 MDHEN and CDR2 SYDVKM. The CDR3 is 14 residues long. With V trimmed by 7 bases and J by 1 base, 5 bases remained unmatched.

The chain recombines TRBV4-3 with TRBJ1-2; D possibly corresponds to TRBD1 (6 bases). V was pared by 0 bases and J by 2 bases, with 10 bases between. In germline, CDR1 is LGHNA, CDR2 YSLEER. The CDR3 sequence is 15 residues long. The CDR3, as DNA: TGCGCCAGCAGCCAAGATGGGGGCTCAAACTATGGCTACACCTTC. Protein product: CASSQDGGSNYGYTF.

This clone was observed a single time. This chain joins TRBV28 and TRBJ2-7; D possibly corresponds to TRBD1 (5 bases). The ends were cut back, 3 bases at V and 3 bases at J, with 9 bases in the middle. Germline V gene lookup returns CDR1 MDHEN and CDR2 SYDVKM. The length of the CDR3 is 13 residues. CDR3 sequence (DNA): TGTGCCAGCAGTTTTCCAGGGCGCTACGAGCAGTACTTC. This translates into CASSFPGRYEQYF. The full variable domain, in which reference TRBV28 and TRBJ2-7 provide the parts outside the CDR3, is DVKVTQSSRYLVKRTGEKVFLECVQDMDHENMFWYRQDPGLGLRLIYFSYDVKMKEKGDIPEGYSVSREKKERFSLILESASTNQTSMYLCASSFPGRYEQYFGPGTRLTVT.